This T cell receptor beta chain was obtained from a study of regulatory T cells in long-lasting Graves disease. The time point here: persistent/refractory GD, antithyroid drugs over 5 years with positive TRAb. There was RNA extracted from PBMCs, and the TCR library was made from it. Enrollment of patients was through an endocrinology department in Xi'an, China. This clonotype has only one observation. What it recognizes is unknown. The germline V gene has CDR1 SGHAT and CDR2 FQNNGV. V trimming: 4 bases; J trimming: 1 base; junction bases outside the gene matches: 5. The CDR3 covers 17 residues. Arm-PCR of CDR3 regions and iRepertoire HTBI primers were used to build TCR beta libraries. From the multiplex PCR reads, TCRdb called clonotypes with MiXCR, one entry per CDR3 protein. Of a few hundred thousand distinct CDR3 sequences in the sample, 23% are singletons; the top ten hold around 26%. Study outcomes and limitations: Persistent disease exhibited a predilection for TRBV28, TRBJ1-2 and TRBJ2-5. TCR diversity was lower in persistent than newly diagnosed Graves' disease.

The chain joins TRBV11-2 to TRBJ2-5; 14 bases match TRBD2. Sequenced here: peripheral blood mononuclear cells (PBMCs), sampled when the disease was refractory, from a patient treated with antithyroid drugs. The receptor's source is a female donor with Graves disease. The CDR3 is CASSSGLAGALQETQYF. Here the CDR3 DNA reads TGTGCCAGCAGCTCGGGACTAGCGGGAGCCCTCCAAGAGACCCAGTACTTC.